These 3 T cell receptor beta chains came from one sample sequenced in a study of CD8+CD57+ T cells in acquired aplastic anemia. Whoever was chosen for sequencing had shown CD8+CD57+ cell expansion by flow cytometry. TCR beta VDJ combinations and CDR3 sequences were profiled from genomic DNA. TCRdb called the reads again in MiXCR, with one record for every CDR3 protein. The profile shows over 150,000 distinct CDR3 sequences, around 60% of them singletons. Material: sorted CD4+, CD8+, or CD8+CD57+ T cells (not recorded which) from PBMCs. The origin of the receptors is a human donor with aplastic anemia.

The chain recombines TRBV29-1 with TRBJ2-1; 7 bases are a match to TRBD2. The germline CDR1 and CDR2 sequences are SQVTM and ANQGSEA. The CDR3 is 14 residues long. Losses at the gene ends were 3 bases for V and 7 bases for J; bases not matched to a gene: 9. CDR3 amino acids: CSVDWAGVLNEQFF. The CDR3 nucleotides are TGCAGCGTTGATTGGGCGGGAGTATTGAATGAGCAGTTCTTC.

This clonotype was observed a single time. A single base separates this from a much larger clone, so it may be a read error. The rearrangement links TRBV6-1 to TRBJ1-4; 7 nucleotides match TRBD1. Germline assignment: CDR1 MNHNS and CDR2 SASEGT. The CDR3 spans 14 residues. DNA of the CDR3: TGTGCCAGCGGTGAATACGACAGGGATGAAAAACTGTTTTTT. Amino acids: CASGEYDRDEKLFF.

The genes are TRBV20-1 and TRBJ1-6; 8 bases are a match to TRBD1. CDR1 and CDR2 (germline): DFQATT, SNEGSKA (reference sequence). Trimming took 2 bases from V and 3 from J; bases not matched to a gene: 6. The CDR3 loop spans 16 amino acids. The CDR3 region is CSARLGQGLYNSPLHF. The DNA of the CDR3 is TGCAGTGCTAGATTAGGACAGGGCCTCTATAATTCACCCCTCCACTTT.